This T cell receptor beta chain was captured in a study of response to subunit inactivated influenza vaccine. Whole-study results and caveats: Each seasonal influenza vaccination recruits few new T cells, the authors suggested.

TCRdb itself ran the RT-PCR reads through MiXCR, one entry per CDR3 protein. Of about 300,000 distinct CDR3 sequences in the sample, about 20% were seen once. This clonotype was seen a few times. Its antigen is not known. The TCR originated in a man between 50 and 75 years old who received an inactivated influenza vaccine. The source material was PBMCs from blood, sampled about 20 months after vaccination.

CDR3 coding DNA: TGTGCCACCAGTGCCTCACTAACAGGGGCCCAGCATTTT. Residues: CATSASLTGAQHF. This chain links TRBV24-1 with TRBJ1-5, with TRBD1 identical over 7 bases. Germline V lookup: CDR1 KGHDR, CDR2 SFDVKD. V was pared by 5 bases and J by 11 bases, with 8 bases of the junction left unmatched. This CDR3 contains 13 residues.